The text below deals with one TCR beta chain. No antigen is known for it. The data stem from a study of radiotherapy plus CTLA-4 blockade in lung cancer. General study results and limits: Reportedly, early blood T cell clone dynamics best predicted response, with interferon-beta.

This CDR3 has 12 residues. V was clipped by 3 bases and J by 3 bases, with 5 bases between them. Germline V gene sequence: CDR1 LNHDA, CDR2 SQIVND (reference sequence). Profiling relied on immunoSEQ multiplex PCR, and the TCRdb table lists in-frame clones only, not all of them. The data show 110,000 or so clones, with more than 65% seen just once and approximately 5.2% held by the top ten. The source material was peripheral blood, sampled from a patient treated with radiotherapy plus ipilimumab. The genes are TRBV19 and TRBJ1-2; maybe TRBD1 (5 bases). This TCR was sampled from a human donor with non-small cell lung cancer who had a partial response to radiotherapy plus ipilimumab. The CDR3 DNA sequence: TGTGCCAGTAGTATCAGGGACTATGGCTACACCTTC. This translates into CASSIRDYGYTF.